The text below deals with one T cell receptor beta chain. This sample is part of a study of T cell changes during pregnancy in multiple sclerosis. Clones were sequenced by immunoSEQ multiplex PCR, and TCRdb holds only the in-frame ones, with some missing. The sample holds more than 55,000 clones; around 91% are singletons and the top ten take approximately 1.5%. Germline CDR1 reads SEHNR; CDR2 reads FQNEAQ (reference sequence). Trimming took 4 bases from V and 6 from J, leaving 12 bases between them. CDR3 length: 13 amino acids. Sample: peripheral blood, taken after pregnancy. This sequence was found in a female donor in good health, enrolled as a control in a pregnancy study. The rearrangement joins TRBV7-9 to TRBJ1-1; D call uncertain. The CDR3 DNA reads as TGTGCCAGCAGCTCAGACCCTCGGGCTGAAGCTTTCTTT. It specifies CASSSDPRAEAFF.